The rows below give T cell receptor beta chains drawn from one sample of a study of beta chain features in type 1 diabetes. Sequencing used immunoSEQ multiplex PCR; TCRdb keeps in-frame clones, though not all of them. This repertoire shows roughly 250,000 clones, more than 9% found once; its top ten account for 0.03% to 0.04%. Material: naive CD4+ T cells from blood. These receptors all stem from a woman aged 18 to 35 in good health. The CDR3 runs from the conserved cysteine through the conserved F or W. D genes are given only for firm matches. Some rows mark clone size as missing; the rest say once, few, many or name a class of expanded clone.

TRBJ2-3,TRBV7-3,-,TRBD2,TGTGCCAGCAGCCCAGCGAAGCGGGGAGATACGCAGTATTTT,CASSPAKRGDTQYF
TRBJ2-7,TRBV5-1,few,TRBD2,TGCGCCAGCCACAAGGCGGGGGTCGGGTACGAGCAGTACTTC,CASHKAGVGYEQYF
TRBJ2-1,TRBV19,few,TRBD2,TGTGCCAGTAGCCTGGGGACTAGCGGGGGGCGTGAGCAGTTCTTC,CASSLGTSGGREQFF
TRBJ1-1,TRBV30,-,TRBD1,TGTGCCATTCAGGGACAGCTGAACACTGAAGCTTTCTTT,CAIQGQLNTEAFF
TRBJ1-2,TRBV19,-,TRBD1,TGTGCCAGTACGGGACAGGGAGACTATGGCTACACCTTC,CASTGQGDYGYTF
TRBJ2-7,TRBV6-1,-,TRBD2,TGTGCCAGCAGTGAAAAGTCTTTAGCGGGAGCTTTAGCCTACGAGCAGTACTTC,CASSEKSLAGALAYEQYF
TRBJ2-7,TRBV5-4,-,-,TGTGCCAGCAGCTTGGCACTGAGGTCAGACGAGCAGTACTTC,CASSLALRSDEQYF
TRBJ1-2,TRBV7-2,few,-,TGTGCCAGCAGCTTAGTTTCCGGCTATGGCTACACCTTC,CASSLVSGYGYTF
TRBJ2-1,TRBV4-1,-,TRBD2,TGCGCCAGCAGCCAAGCAAGACTAGCGGGGGGGACTGAGCAGTTCTTC,CASSQARLAGGTEQFF
TRBJ2-2,TRBV7-2,few,-,TGTGCCAGCAGTACTCGGACCGGGGAGCTGTTTTTT,CASSTRTGELFF
TRBJ2-7,TRBV5-1,-,-,TGCGCCAGCAGCCGGGGGACAGCCGAATCTACCTACGAGCAGTACTTC,CASSRGTAESTYEQYF